This TCR beta chain emerged from a study of OX40 agonist ivuxolimab in advanced cancers. About the research overall: Three patients got partial responses; one had hepatocellular carcinoma and two had cutaneous melanoma. General study findings and limits: Partial responders receiving 0.1-3.0 mg/kg showed among the lowest clonal expansion. At doses 0.1 to 3.0 mg/kg, CD4+ and CD8+ clones expanded.

Note on this clone: The antigen is not known.

Measured with immunoSEQ multiplex PCR; TCRdb has only the in-frame clones, and not every one. The data contain tens of thousands of clones, around 87% of them singletons. Patients had blood sampled at baseline and again on cycle 4 day 1 and cycle 7 day 1. Germline assignment: CDR1 MNHEY and CDR2 SMNVEV (reference sequence). This CDR3 region has 13 residues. The V and J ends lost 2 bases and 0 bases respectively, with 4 bases between them. Sequences were derived from CD4+ or CD8+ T cells sorted from blood, sampled in a trial of the OX40 agonist ivuxolimab. The TCR originated in an adult with an advanced solid tumor such as melanoma, head and neck, liver or kidney cancer. The chain links TRBV27 to TRBJ1-2, with D unresolved. CDR3 sequence reads: CASSLQANYGYTF. DNA for the CDR3: TGTGCCAGCAGTTTACAGGCTAACTATGGCTACACCTTC.